This T cell receptor (beta chain) was captured by sequencing in a study of cytotoxic CD8 clonotypes in ibrutinib-treated CLL (dated by TCRdb to the early 2020s). Regarding the research as a whole: In this cohort, approximately 15 patients were treatment-naive and fewer than 13 were relapsed/refractory, while under 18 had unmutated IGHV. Every remission and progressive disease sample was obtained while ibrutinib was still being received by the patients. Responses were partial in 24 patients and complete in 2; after median approximately 5.5 years follow-up, about 14 stayed in remission and 12 progressed. Of the 90 or so participants in the trial, about two dozen had longitudinal samples available. On average, each sample had some 260,000 productive templates and approximately 100,000 productive rearrangements. Cryopreserved peripheral blood mononuclear cells were collected at three points: before therapy, at response, and at either sustained remission or disease progression. Response samples were obtained after a median of approximately twelve months of treatment, with a range of about 6 to 36 months.

Each clonotype received, on average, approximately 9.9x coverage in deep resolution sequencing performed on a MiSeq, where the target depth lay between 1 in 1 million and 1 in 200,000 T cells. TCR beta libraries were generated with the immunoSEQ hsTCRB Kit. As for the authors' bioinformatics: Data were analyzed with ImmunoSEQ Data Assistant and ImmunoSEQ Analyzer, with V, D and J genes assigned per IMGT definitions. Clonality was computed as one minus normalized Shannon entropy of productive rearrangement frequencies, ranging from 0 to 1. Only overrepresented clonotypes making up at least 0.05% of each patient's repertoire were included in the public clonotype analysis. Fewer than 15 age-matched healthy donor repertoires from immuneACCESS served as clonality controls. TCRdb's version of the immuneACCESS table is confined to in-frame rearrangements and falls short of the full clone set. An unresolved V gene accounts for under half of the shortfall where checked; the remainder is of unknown origin. That table gives V, J and clone size, and the DNA gave D and trimming. Present in this sample are fewer than 50,000 clones, 60% to 75% of which were seen just once. The ten most abundant clones make up approximately 15% of the sample.

The CDR3 measures 15 amino acids from cysteine to phenylalanine. Just the 45-base CDR3 DNA is kept, in frame starting at base 1. V is cut by 0 bases and J by 6 bases, and the space between the germline ends is 11 bases. Per the germline V gene, MGHRA is the CDR1 and YSYEKL is the CDR2. The sample holds a few counts of this clone. Its antigen is currently not known. No quality values exist for individual bases; no much larger clone is one base distant. Read against the paper, the sample's time point label means: about a year on ibrutinib. For TCR beta library preparation, approximately 2 micrograms of genomic DNA was extracted from cryopreserved PBMCs. Longitudinal blood samples from CLL patients receiving ibrutinib monotherapy were subjected to high-throughput TCR beta sequencing. The patients took part in an open-label, single-center phase 2 trial of ibrutinib monotherapy. Findings and caveats that apply to the study as a whole: At ibrutinib response clonality went up, during sustained remission it held steady, and at progression it dropped back toward baseline. Public clonotypes were rare and either contracted or stayed stable during treatment, and the rise in clonality at ibrutinib response reflected the expansion of private clonotypes. Baseline clonality was found to be higher than that of age-matched healthy donors and was strongly correlated with circulating CD8+ T-cell counts. Sustained-remission and progressing patients did not have matched sampling times, and lymph node repertoires were not examined.

The specimen comprised PBMCs, sampled after 12 months of ibrutinib treatment. The sequence joins TRBV4-1 to TRBJ1-4; D gene: possibly TRBD1, on 5 matching bases. This TCR derives from a human donor with chronic lymphocytic leukemia. The CDR3 reads CASSQDSGGYEKLFF. The sequenced DNA: TGCGCCAGCAGCCAAGATTCGGGGGGTTATGAAAAACTGTTTTTT.